This T cell receptor (beta chain) was identified during a study of T cell responses to AZD1222 COVID-19 vaccine. CDR3 length equals 16 residues. The V gene end was trimmed by 1 base and the J gene end by 2 bases; junction bases not matched to a gene: 1. CDR1 is LNHDA, CDR2 SQIVND, per germline (reference sequence). TCRdb's table, derived via immunoSEQ multiplex PCR, lists solely in-frame clones and lacks some. The table has about 140,000 clones, 80% to 90% seen once. This TCR came from an adult in good health. The chain is built from TRBV19 and TRBJ2-2; 10 nucleotides align to TRBD2. The sample in question was peripheral blood, obtained on day 0 of AZD1222 vaccination. The CDR3 coding sequence is TGTGCCAGTAGTATAGGACTAGCGGGCAACACCGGGGAGCTGTTTTTT. Its protein is CASSIGLAGNTGELFF.